Shown below are 31 T cell receptor beta chains from a single sample sequenced in a study of tumor-infiltrating lymphocytes in primary liver carcinoma. Scientists recovered RNA and DNA together from around 20-30 mg of unsorted bulk tissue. TCR beta cDNA was reverse-transcribed from about 0.45 ug of total RNA. The reaction used a constant-region primer and ProtoScript II reverse transcriptase. Researchers made the TCR beta libraries by running three nested multiplex PCR rounds with slightly modified ARM-PCR. Forward primers for TRBV1-TRBV30 and a C-beta reverse primer served the first two PCR rounds, at approximately 10 cycles each. Using its own MiXCR run on the multiplex PCR reads, TCRdb lists one record per CDR3 protein. The table includes about 190,000 distinct CDR3 sequences, about 85% detected once. Sequencing was carried out using tumor tissue from primary liver carcinoma. All receptors derive from a man aged 40-55 years with primary liver carcinoma and hepatitis B virus infection.

The gene calls are TRBV29-1 and TRBJ2-2; possible D gene TRBD2, 6 bases. Trimming took off 4 bases at V and 0 bases at J, with 12 bases between the two ends. Germline V gives CDR1 SQVTM, CDR2 ANQGSEA. This CDR3 comprises 15 residues. The CDR3 is CSVGTNMANTGELFF. As DNA, the CDR3 is TGCAGCGTTGGGACTAACATGGCGAACACCGGGGAGCTGTTTTTT.

The V and J genes are TRBV11-1 and TRBJ2-2, with D perhaps TRBD2 (6 bases). V was cut by 11 bases and J by 0 bases, with 19 bases left in between. CDR3 length: 16 amino acids. Germline-derived CDR1 and CDR2 are SGHAT and FQDESV (reference sequence). CDR3 nucleotide sequence: TGTGCCTGTAGCCCGGGGGTCGGGGCGAACACCGGGGAGCTGTTTTTT. Encoded protein: CACSPGVGANTGELFF.

Remarks on this clonotype: A much larger clone lies a single base off, so this may be a read error. The chain employs TRBV7-2 and TRBJ2-1, with 8 nucleotides matching TRBD2. Germline CDR1 SGHTA, CDR2 FQGNSA. The CDR3 has 14 residues. The CDR3 coding sequence is TGTGCCGGCAGCTTAGCAGCGGGGGCCAATGAGCAGTTCTTC. This sequence encodes CAGSLAAGANEQFF.

Details on this clonotype: Here the CDR3 omits its conserved ending phenylalanine or tryptophan, so a read error is the likely source. This sequence joins TRBV4-2 and TRBJ1-2; unclear D gene. The CDR3 loop spans 14 amino acids. Trimming removed 4 bases at V and 8 bases at J, with 17 bases between. Germline V gene sequence: CDR1 LGHNA, CDR2 YNFKEQ. The CDR3 spells CASSPFVGMGGYTC. The CDR3 coding sequence is TGTGCCAGCAGCCCTTTCGTCGGGATGGGAGGCTACACCTGC.

On this clonotype itself: The germline gene is not matched at one end of the junction; a read error may be the cause. The chain combines TRBV11-1 with TRBJ2-4; 8 bases are a match to TRBD2. The CDR3 is made up of 17 amino acids. In germline, CDR1 is SGHAT, CDR2 FQDESV (reference sequence). The chain's CDR3 is CASSLHGISGTKNVQYF. CDR3 DNA sequence: TGTGCCAGCAGCTTACACGGGATTAGCGGGACCAAAAACGTTCAGTACTTC. The variable domain in full, completed from reference TRBV11-1 and TRBJ2-4, reads EAEVAQSPRYKITEKSQAVAFWCDPISGHATLYWYRQILGQGPELLVQFQDESVVDDSQLPKDRFSAERLKGVDSTLKIQPAELGDSAMYLCASSLHGISGTKNVQYFGAGTRLSVL.

Worth noting for this clonotype: Its ends do not fully match the called genes, so a read error is possible. The chain joins TRBV28 to TRBJ1-6, with a weak D call TRBD1 (6 bases). This CDR3 has 14 residues. Per the germline V gene, CDR1 is MDHEN and CDR2 is SYDVKM. DNA of the CDR3: TGTGCCAGCAGTTTCGGGGGCTTGGCTTCACCCATCCACTTT. Translating gives CASSFGGLASPIHF.

The rearrangement uses TRBV6-5 and TRBJ1-2, with D possibly being TRBD1 (6 bases). Germline CDR1 is MNHEY and CDR2 is SVGAGI. V was cut by 10 bases and J by 5 bases, with 17 bases left in between. This CDR3 region has 13 residues. CDR3 nucleotide sequence: TGTGCCACCAGAAGGGACAAGACGTATGGCTACACCTTC. Protein sequence: CATRRDKTYGYTF.

This clonotype has only one observation. CDR3 DNA sequence: TGTGCCATCAGATTGCAGGGAGGGTCCTACGAGCAGTACTTC. Its translation is CAIRLQGGSYEQYF. J is TRBJ2-7 and V is TRBV12-3 or TRBV12-4; 7 bases agree with TRBD2. The CDR3 sequence is 14 residues long. V was clipped by 10 bases and J by 1 base; unmatched bases: 10.

Comments on this clonotype: As the CDR3 is not closed by the conserved phenylalanine or tryptophan, this likely results from a read error. CDR3 in amino acids: CSVIGQSNQPQHI. The CDR3 DNA is TGCAGCGTTATAGGACAGTCTAATCAGCCCCAGCATATT. V and J are TRBV29-1 and TRBJ1-5, with D possibly TRBD1 on 6 matching bases. With 5 bases removed from V and 4 bases from J, the gap between germline ends came to 12 bases. The CDR3 loop spans 13 amino acids. Germline CDR1 is SQVTM and CDR2 is ANQGSEA.

As concerns this clonotype: Likely a read error: the CDR3 ends without its conserved phenylalanine or tryptophan. The chain carries TRBV6-2 or TRBV6-3 and TRBJ1-1; D is possibly TRBD1 (6 bases). The CDR3 is 16 amino acids. Germline assignment: CDR1 MNHEY and CDR2 SVGEGT. Trimming took off 0 bases at V and 5 bases at J, with 16 bases between the two ends. The CDR3 loop is CASSYSSYRVGTEAFS. The CDR3 coding sequence is TGTGCCAGCAGTTACTCATCTTACAGGGTGGGGACTGAAGCTTTCTCT.

The chain is built from TRBV29-1 and TRBJ2-7, with D tentatively TRBD1 or TRBD2 (5 bases each). Germline lookup yields CDR1 SQVTM and CDR2 ANQGSEA. The V end was cut by 6 bases, the J end by 13 bases, with 31 bases between. The CDR3 has 15 amino acids. CDR3 nucleotide sequence: TGCAGCGTCGCAAGTGGATGGGGGATGCCCTACGAGCTTTACTTC. Translation gives CSVASGWGMPYELYF.

About this clonotype itself: The junction departs from germline at one end; a sequencing error may be responsible. The V gene is TRBV10-2, the J gene TRBJ2-2, with 11 positions matching TRBD1. Germline CDR1 is WSHSY and CDR2 is SAAADI. The CDR3 runs 16 residues. The CDR3 DNA sequence: TGCGCCAGCATTGAGGAGGGGACAGGGGGGACCGGGGGGCTGTTTTTT. Translated: CASIEEGTGGTGGLFF.

As regards this clonotype: One end of the junction is discordant with germline, which a read error may explain. The V and J genes are TRBV5-8 and TRBJ2-2; D might be TRBD2 (5 bases). The CDR3 sequence is 14 residues long. CDR1 is SGHTS and CDR2 is YDEGEE in the germline V gene. This CDR3 reads CVSGSALNTGELFF. CDR3 coding DNA: TGTGTCAGCGGCTCAGCCCTTAACACCGGGGAACTGTTTTTT.

Remarks on this clonotype: This clone may be a read error of a much larger clone one base away. The chain couples TRBV6-2 or TRBV6-3 to TRBJ2-1; 10 bases fit TRBD2. With 6 bases clipped from V and 7 bases from J, the junction kept 3 bases outside the gene matches. The length of the CDR3 is 13 residues. Germline V gives CDR1 MNHEY, CDR2 SVGEGT. The DNA for the CDR3 is TGTGCCAGCAGGATTAGCGGGAGGAATGAGCAGTTCTTC. Translated: CASRISGRNEQFF.

About this clonotype: Without the conserved terminal phenylalanine or tryptophan, this CDR3 likely stems from a read error. The DNA is omitted, as the CDR3 cannot be located on it reliably, and the CDR3 follows TCRdb's listing. The chain has TRBV30 and TRBJ1-5. In germline, CDR1 is GTSNPN, CDR2 SVGIG (reference sequence). The CDR3 is 15 residues long, ends included. CDR3 sequence reads: CAWALAGGRNQPQHS.

Comment on this clonotype: The junction and the germline gene differ at one end; a read error may be behind it. The V and J genes are TRBV29-1 and TRBJ2-3, with a tentative D call TRBD2 (5 bases). This CDR3 has 15 residues. Germline V gene lookup returns CDR1 SQVTM and CDR2 ANQGSEA. CDR3 nucleotides: TGCAGTGTTGAGGGCTGGGCCGGCATCACAGATACGCAATCTTTT. This encodes CSVEGWAGITDTQSF.

Comment on this clonotype: This clone may be a read error of a much larger clone one base away. This chain uses TRBV5-1 with TRBJ2-7; weak D call: TRBD2 (5 bases). Per the germline V gene, CDR1 is SGHRS and CDR2 is YFSETQ. This CDR3 is built from 13 residues. CDR3: CASGLEVSYEQYF. As DNA, the CDR3 is TGCGCCAGCGGCTTGGAGGTCAGCTACGAGCAGTACTTC.

The gene calls are TRBV12-3 or TRBV12-4 and TRBJ2-6; perhaps TRBD2 as D (6 bases). This CDR3 comprises 21 residues. Trimming removed 5 bases at V and 0 bases at J, with 26 bases between. The CDR3 spells CASSRIRLVPGRTSGANVLTF. CDR3 sequence (DNA): TGTGCCAGCAGTCGGATCCGACTAGTCCCCGGTCGGACCTCTGGGGCCAACGTCCTGACTTTC.

In the case of this clonotype: Mismatch with germline at one junction end may stem from a read error. The chain combines TRBV6-1 with TRBJ2-7; 9 nucleotides match TRBD1. The CDR3 length is 16 residues. Germline V gene data show CDR1 as MNHNS and CDR2 as SASEGT. CDR3 amino acids: CVSTPRSGQGSYEEYF. The DNA for the CDR3 is TGCGTCAGCACCCCACGGTCGGGACAGGGCTCCTACGAGGAGTACTTC.

This rearrangement joins TRBV4-3 to TRBJ2-6; D might be TRBD1 or TRBD2, each matching 6 bases. The CDR3 sequence is 20 residues long. Trimming stripped 2 bases from V and 4 bases from J, with 24 bases between. Germline-derived CDR1 and CDR2 are LGHNA and YSLEER. CDR3 loop: CASSQYLGKWGAFGANVLTF. CDR3 in DNA: TGCGCCAGCAGCCAATATCTTGGGAAGTGGGGGGCCTTCGGGGCCAACGTCCTGACTTTC.

As to this clonotype: The germline gene is not matched at one end of the junction; a read error may be the cause. The DNA of the CDR3 is TGTGGCAGCAGTTACACAGGGGACACTGAAGCTTTCTTT. Protein product: CGSSYTGDTEAFF. This sequence joins TRBV6-6 and TRBJ1-1, with TRBD1 identical over 7 bases. CDR3 length equals 13 residues. Germline lookup yields CDR1 MNHNY and CDR2 SVGAGI (reference sequence).

The CDR3 nucleotides are TGCGCCAGCAGCCAACTAGATCCTAAGAATAATGAGCAGTTCTTC. Its protein product is CASSQLDPKNNEQFF. The genes are TRBV5-1 and TRBJ2-1; D might be TRBD2 (5 bases). The CDR3 sequence is 15 residues long. V lost 4 bases and J 7 bases, leaving 18 bases between the germline ends. Germline values: CDR1 SGHRS, CDR2 YFSETQ. The full variable domain, completed using reference TRBV5-1 and TRBJ2-1, is KAGVTQTPRYLIKTRGQQVTLSCSPISGHRSVSWYQQTPGQGLQFLFEYFSETQRNKGNFPGRFSGRQFSNSRSEMNVSTLELGDSALYLCASSQLDPKNNEQFFGPGTRLTVL.

As concerns this clonotype: Without the conserved terminal phenylalanine or tryptophan, this CDR3 likely stems from a read error. The DNA is omitted, as the CDR3 cannot be located on it reliably, and the CDR3 follows TCRdb's listing. V usage is TRBV29-1 and J usage is TRBJ1-1. The length of the CDR3 is 12 amino acids, counting both ends. Germline loops: CDR1 SQVTM, CDR2 ANQGSEA. The CDR3 region is CSVQWGATEAIL.

About this clonotype: A junction boundary mismatches the germline segment, possibly from a read error. The V call is TRBV29-1, the J call TRBJ2-1; 8 bases line up with TRBD2. Germline V gene data show CDR1 as SQVTM and CDR2 as ANQGSEA. The CDR3 extends over 15 amino acids. The CDR3 region is CTVEPPREDRNEQFF. CDR3 sequence (DNA): TGCACCGTTGAACCTCCGCGGGAGGACCGCAATGAGCAGTTCTTC.

The V gene is TRBV6-6, the J gene TRBJ1-6; TRBD1 agrees at 8 bases. The CDR3 sequence is 17 residues long. Germline V CDR1 and CDR2: MNHNY, SVGAGI (reference sequence). V gave up 6 bases and J gave up 7 bases; unmatched junction bases: 14. The CDR3 spells CASRSGTGARGNSPLHF. In DNA, the CDR3 is TGTGCCAGCAGGAGCGGGACAGGCGCCAGGGGAAATTCACCCCTCCACTTT.

Concerning this clonotype: A much bigger clone sits one base away, suggesting this may be a read error. The rearrangement joins TRBV12-3 or TRBV12-4 to TRBJ2-3, with 7 bases that match TRBD2. This CDR3 region has 16 residues. V shed 7 bases, J shed 6 bases, and the junction held 16 bases outside the gene matches. CDR3: CASTWGLTGVSDTQYF. CDR3 nucleotide sequence: TGTGCCAGCACCTGGGGACTAACGGGAGTCAGCGATACGCAGTATTTT.

A note on this clonotype: A single base separates this from a much larger clone, so it may be a read error. The chain combines TRBV28 with TRBJ1-4, with 8 bases lining up with TRBD1. The CDR3 contains 13 residues. Germline V gene data show CDR1 as MDHEN and CDR2 as SYDVKM. As DNA, the CDR3 is TGTGTCAGCAGGCAAGACAGGGGTGAAAAACTGTTTTTT. Amino acids: CVSRQDRGEKLFF. Drawing the rest from reference TRBV28 and TRBJ1-4, the complete variable domain is DVKVTQSSRYLVKRTGEKVFLECVQDMDHENMFWYRQDPGLGLRLIYFSYDVKMKEKGDIPEGYSVSREKKERFSLILESASTNQTSMYLCVSRQDRGEKLFFGSGTQLSVL.

This chain links TRBV6-2 or TRBV6-3 with TRBJ2-2, with D perhaps given as TRBD1 or TRBD2 (6 bases each). The V gene lost 2 bases and the J gene lost 17 bases, with 24 bases spanning the gap. The CDR3 spans 15 residues. Germline V gene data show CDR1 as MNHEY and CDR2 as SVGEGT. DNA for the CDR3: TGTGCCAGCAGTTACACCGGGGGCGCATACGGGGAGCCATTTTTT. Protein: CASSYTGGAYGEPFF.

CDR3 amino acids: CASNLLPGTDTQYF. CDR3 sequence (DNA): TGCGCCAGCAACTTACTACCGGGCACAGATACGCAGTATTTT. The chain combines TRBV5-1 with TRBJ2-3, with D unresolved. The CDR3 totals 14 residues. Trimming removed 6 bases from V and 1 base from J, with 12 bases in between. Per the germline V gene, CDR1 is SGHRS and CDR2 is YFSETQ.

In regard to this clonotype: Without the conserved terminal phenylalanine or tryptophan, this CDR3 likely stems from a read error. The V call is TRBV30, the J call TRBJ2-7; 13 bases agree with TRBD2. The germline V gene encodes CDR1 GTSNPN and CDR2 SVGIG (reference sequence). The length of the CDR3 is 15 residues. The CDR3 here is CVWNQGLAGVGEQYL. In DNA form, the CDR3 reads TGTGTCTGGAACCAAGGACTAGCGGGAGTCGGCGAGCAGTACCTC.

A single count supports this clonotype. The CDR3 DNA sequence: TGTGCCAGTACCACAAGGACAGGGGACTATGGCTACACCTTC. Its translation: CASTTRTGDYGYTF. The rearrangement uses TRBV6-1 and TRBJ1-2; 9 bases fit TRBD1. The ends lost 9 bases at V and 3 bases at J; junction bases unmatched: 8. This CDR3 contains 14 residues. Germline values: CDR1 MNHNS, CDR2 SASEGT.